This TCR beta chain was documented in a study of human T cells and chemical hapten exposure. Study-wide findings and caveats: Alopecia in the donors means their immune response may deviate from healthy people's.

Per the study methods: Sequenced samples showed a median of approximately 96,000 TCRs each, with counts running from around 24,000 to 710,000. TCRdb reprocessed the RACE reads via MiXCR and lists one record per CDR3 protein. TCRdb, rather than the study authors, made the V and J calls. Among approximately 370,000 distinct CDR3 sequences, about 5% were seen once, and the ten largest hold around 8%. The table lists this clonotype with many counts. Its antigen is undetermined. Germline V CDR1 and CDR2: SQVTM, ANQGSEA. Trimming shortened V by 4 bases and J by 1 base, and 16 bases separated the two germline ends. The CDR3 totals 15 residues. Time point specified: pre-sensitization, week 0. Treatment in this sample: therapeutic diphenylcyclopropenone sensitization with weekly scalp DPC.

The TCR comes from a young woman with alopecia areata. Some clones in this sample may be carry-over from other donors' samples. The chain is built from TRBV29-1 and TRBJ1-2, with D possibly TRBD1 on 6 matching bases. Source: whole blood, taken in connection with sensitization to the hapten diphenylcyclopropenone (DPC). The CDR3 sequence: CSVGGTGTLNYGYTF. CDR3 nucleotides: TGCAGCGTTGGTGGGACCGGGACACTTAACTATGGCTACACCTTC.